The T cell receptor (beta chain) under discussion was sequenced for a study of response to subunit inactivated influenza vaccine (dated by TCRdb to 2016 to 2019). General notes on the study: Deep quantitative T cell receptor repertoire profiling was used in the study to track responses to a trivalent subunit inactivated influenza vaccine.

Overall results and qualifications from the work: It was suggested by the authors that each seasonal influenza vaccination may recruit only a limited number of new T cells.

V gives up 0 bases and J gives up 8 bases, and the segment between their germline ends measures 13 bases. The CDR3 holds 14 amino acids from the cysteine to the phenylalanine. Of all the DNA, just the CDR3 is kept, 42 bases in frame from base 1. CDR1 and CDR2, looked up from the germline V gene, are SGDLS and YYNGEE. This clonotype was counted between two and nine times. This receptor's antigen is unknown. Per-base qualities were not stored, and no clone one base away is much larger. The method was RT-PCR. These reads were obtained on an Illumina HiSeq 2500. The public reads were reprocessed in TCRdb via fastp at Q25 and MiXCR, keeping in-frame beta chains. Entries that share a CDR3 protein sequence are merged under the most common genes and DNA. In all, the sample holds hundreds of thousands of distinct CDR3 sequences, and about 15% of those were seen once. Together, the top ten hold 11% of the sample.

The V and J segments used are TRBV9 and TRBJ2-3; tentative D gene TRBD2, with 5 bases matching. The origin of this receptor is a man in his fifties who received an inactivated influenza vaccine. Donor details come from another sample of the same person, matched by shared clones. The sequencing used PBMCs from blood, collected roughly 13 days after vaccination. The nucleotide sequence is TGTGCCAGCAGCGTAGGCCTAGCAGGCGGTACGCAGTATTTT. Translated, it reads CASSVGLAGGTQYF.